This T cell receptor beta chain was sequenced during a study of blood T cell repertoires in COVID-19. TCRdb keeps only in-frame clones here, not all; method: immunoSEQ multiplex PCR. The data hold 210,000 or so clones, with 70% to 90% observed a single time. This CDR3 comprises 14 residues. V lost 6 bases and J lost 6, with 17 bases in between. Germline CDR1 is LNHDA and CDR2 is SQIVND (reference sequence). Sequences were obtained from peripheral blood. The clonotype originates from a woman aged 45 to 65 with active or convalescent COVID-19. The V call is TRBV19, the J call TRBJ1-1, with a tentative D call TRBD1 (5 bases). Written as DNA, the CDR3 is TGTGCCAGTAGCCGAGTTGGGACTATCCCTGAAGCTTTCTTT. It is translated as CASSRVGTIPEAFF.